This T cell receptor beta chain was profiled in a study of regulatory T cells in long-lasting Graves disease (dated by TCRdb to the early 2020s). As for the study more broadly: Antithyroid drugs had been taken for less than 3 months by newly diagnosed Graves' disease patients. The study was conducted in China and was registered as a clinical trial. This study used TCR sequencing and RNA sequencing of peripheral blood to compare persistent Graves' disease patients against newly diagnosed Graves' disease patients. A total of about 35 samples underwent TCR sequencing, from 13 patients with persistent Graves' disease and some 20 patients with newly diagnosed Graves' disease. The investigation overall reported the following: Preferential use of TRBV28, TRBJ1-2 and TRBJ2-5 was observed in persistent disease, whereas TRBV20-1 and TRBJ2-1 were favored in newly diagnosed disease. As a limitation, the authors acknowledged that the small sample size may reduce accuracy. More public clonotypes were shared among persistent patients (roughly 3,000) than among newly diagnosed patients (more than 900). Compared with newly diagnosed patients, patients with persistent Graves' disease had lower TCR Shannon entropy and fewer highly expanded clones, which suggests clonal expansion. Only the TCR beta chain was sequenced and analyzed. Peripheral blood alone was examined, since thyroid tissue, which constituted the primary lesion, could not be accessed.

Explained via the paper, the time point label denotes: newly diagnosed GD, antithyroid drugs for less than 3 months. For both TCR sequencing and RNA sequencing, RNA was extracted from PBMCs in TRIzol. The diagnosis of Graves' disease was made according to American Thyroid Association guidelines. Patients for the study were recruited at an endocrinology department in Xi'an, China. Each patient gave about 8.1 milliliters of peripheral blood, collected in an EDTA anticoagulant tube. Ficoll Paque Plus density gradient separation was used to isolate PBMCs, and no further T cell sorting was done. An Agilent 2100 Bioanalyzer and agarose gel were used to check RNA quality, while a NanoDrop 2000 measured RNA concentration. Library preparation used multiplex PCR. The sequencer was an Illumina HiSeq 4000. iRepertoire HTBI primers and Arm-PCR amplification of CDR3 regions were used to construct TCR beta libraries. Before sequencing, the PCR products went through gel purification. On the study's bioinformatics: Gene usage analysis of CDR3 amino acid clonotypes used the 62 TRBV and 12 to 15 TRBJ segments found across samples. Filtered high-quality paired reads were merged into contigs using COPE and FqMerger. BLAST was used to align contigs to the IMGT TRBV, TRBD and TRBJ reference genes, and CDR3 was defined following IMGT. Any clonotype with a frequency above 0.1% was counted as a highly expanded clone. Repertoire diversity was measured by Shannon entropy, and V-J evenness by the Gini coefficient. Public clonotypes were defined as clonotypes shared by more than one individual. The public reads were run again by TCRdb, first through fastp at Q25 and then through MiXCR, and only productive beta chains were kept. Entries are consolidated by CDR3 protein sequence, retaining the most common genes and DNA. The V and J calls and clone size are TCRdb's, not the authors'. Across this sample there are a few hundred thousand distinct CDR3 sequences, with about 17% seen only once. The ten largest clones add up to around 15% of the sample.

From a lookup of the germline V gene, CDR1 and CDR2 are ENHRY and SYGVKD. Counted from cysteine to phenylalanine, this CDR3 has 19 amino acids. CDR3 DNA is the only sequence kept; it has 57 bases, read in frame from the first base. V loses 6 bases of germline sequence and J loses 0 bases, and the interval between the two ends is 23 bases. This clonotype was seen a few times. Its antigen is unknown. Within one base of it there is no much larger clone, and no base qualities were kept. This sample also belongs to another study, concerning T cells in Graves' hyperthyroidism and ophthalmopathy. As that second paper reports: Graves' hyperthyroidism was defined as stable when no progression to ophthalmopathy occurred over 18 months of follow-up. Hyperthyroidism patients were newly diagnosed, with disease duration under 2 months, and aged 18 to 65 years. The study excluded patients with uncontrolled infections, other autoimmune diseases, pregnancy or lactation. Clinical symptoms, serum thyroxine and TRAb, thyroid ultrasound, and orbital computed tomography formed the basis for the diagnoses. For the first round of RT-PCR on the TCR CDR3, the HTBI primer set was used together with the Qiagen OneStep RT-PCR kit. Most expanded thyroid clonotypes (frequency above 0.001) were also detected in blood, suggesting blood repertoires may reflect thyroid immune responses. A 13 V-J signature model separated ophthalmopathy from stable hyperthyroidism, with approximately 86% sensitivity and 81% to 83% specificity in cross-validation and 80%/75% in testing. During validation, the model predicted progression to ophthalmopathy a median of roughly 7.1 months ahead of onset, with almost 71% sensitivity and almost 75% specificity. TCR V-J signatures able to tell the groups apart were searched for in a discovery cohort of 95 to 100 patients, of whom over 40 had Graves' ophthalmopathy and roughly 57 had stable Graves' hyperthyroidism. Prospective prediction of ophthalmopathy was tested in an independent validation cohort of fewer than 20 hyperthyroidism patients and roughly 16 patients who later progressed to ophthalmopathy. The 80 to 100 discovery patients were randomly divided into training and test sets at a 7:3 ratio. In several Graves' hyperthyroidism patients, the study also compared T-cell repertoires from thyroid tissue with T-cell repertoires from blood. Once sampling was done, hyperthyroidism patients were given methimazole at a starting dose of 30 mg daily, whereas ophthalmopathy patients were given high-dose intravenous methylprednisolone. The libraries were constructed in a second round of multiplex PCR and then size-selected and purified. The libraries were sequenced on an Illumina HiSeq2000 using paired-end 100 bp reads. Raw data were processed with SOAPnuke, discarding reads with adapters, uncalled bases, mean Phred below 15, or no exact constant-primer or identifier match. COPE v1.2.5 was used to merge the high-quality paired reads, and each unique nucleotide sequence was defined as a clonotype. MiTCR v1.1 was used to align the clonotypes against IMGT TRBV, TRBD and TRBJ reference segments. The analysis was restricted to V-J combinations with a frequency above 0.0001, which together covered 99% to 99.2% of the repertoires. A TCS score was defined as the ratio of F50 (clonal expansion) to E x V (chaos), with BLOSUM62-based TCRdist applied between CDR3 peptides within each V-J. Welch's t-statistics and random forest reduced some 510 V-J features to 10 to 15, which were used in a naive Bayes classifier (R e1071). Sample size was not statistically predetermined, and investigators were not blinded to group allocation. The paper describes TCR Vbeta CDR3 sequencing of around 140 peripheral blood samples, made up of 43 ophthalmopathy patients, 70 to 75 hyperthyroidism patients and 17 progressor patients.

The clonotype originates from a woman aged 30 to 39 with Graves disease. Donor details come from another sample of the same person, matched by shared clones. This receptor chain uses TRBV10-3 and TRBJ2-2, with TRBD2 tentatively as D gene (6 bases match). The material was peripheral blood mononuclear cells (PBMCs), obtained at new diagnosis, from a patient treated with antithyroid drugs. Read as DNA, the sequence is TGTGCCATCAGCGGTTCCGGGGGAGGCAGAATTCCGAACACCGGGGAGCTGTTTTTT. This yields the protein CAISGSGGGRIPNTGELFF.